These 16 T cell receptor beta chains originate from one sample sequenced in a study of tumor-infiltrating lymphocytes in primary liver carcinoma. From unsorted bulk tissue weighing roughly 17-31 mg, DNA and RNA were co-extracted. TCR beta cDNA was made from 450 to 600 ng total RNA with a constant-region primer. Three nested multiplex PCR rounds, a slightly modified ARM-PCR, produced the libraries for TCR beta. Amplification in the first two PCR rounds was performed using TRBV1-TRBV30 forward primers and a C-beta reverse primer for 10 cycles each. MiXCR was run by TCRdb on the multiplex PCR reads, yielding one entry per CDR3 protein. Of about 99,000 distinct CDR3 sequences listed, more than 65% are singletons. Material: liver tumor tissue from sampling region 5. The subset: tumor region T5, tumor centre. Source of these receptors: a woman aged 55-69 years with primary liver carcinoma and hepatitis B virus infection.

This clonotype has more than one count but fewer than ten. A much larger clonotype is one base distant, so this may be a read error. In DNA, the CDR3 is TGTGCCAGCAGCTTCGTGGCTAGCGGAACCTACAATGAGCAGTTCTTC. Residues: CASSFVASGTYNEQFF. This chain uses TRBV5-4 with TRBJ2-1; 7 bases align to TRBD2. This CDR3 comprises 16 residues. Germline-derived CDR1 and CDR2 are SGHNT and YYREEE (reference sequence). V shed 2 bases, J shed 2 bases, and the junction held 7 bases outside the gene matches.

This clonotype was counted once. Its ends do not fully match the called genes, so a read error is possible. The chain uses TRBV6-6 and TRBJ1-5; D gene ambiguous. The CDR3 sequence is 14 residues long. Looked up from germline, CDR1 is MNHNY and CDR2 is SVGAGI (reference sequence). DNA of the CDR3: TGTGCCGGCAGTTACGACATGGTGGATCAGCCCCAGCATTTT. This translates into CAGSYDMVDQPQHF.

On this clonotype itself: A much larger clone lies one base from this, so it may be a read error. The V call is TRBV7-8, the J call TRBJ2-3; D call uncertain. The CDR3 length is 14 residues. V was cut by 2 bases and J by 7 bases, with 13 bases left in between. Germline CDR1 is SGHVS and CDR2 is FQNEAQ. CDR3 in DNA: TGTGCCAGCAGCTTAACGTGGCACTTGAATACGCAGTATTTT. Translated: CASSLTWHLNTQYF. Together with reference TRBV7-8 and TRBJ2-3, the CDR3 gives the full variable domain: GAGVSQSPRYKVAKRGQDVALRCDPISGHVSLFWYQQALGQGPEFLTYFQNEAQLDKSGLPSDRFFAERPEGSVSTLKIQRTQQEDSAVYLCASSLTWHLNTQYFGPGTRLTVL.

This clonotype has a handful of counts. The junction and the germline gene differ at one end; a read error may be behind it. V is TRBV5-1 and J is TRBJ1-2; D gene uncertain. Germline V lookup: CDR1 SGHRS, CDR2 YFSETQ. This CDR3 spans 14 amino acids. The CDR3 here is CASSFGDPNYDYTF. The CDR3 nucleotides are TGCGCCAGCAGCTTCGGGGATCCCAACTATGACTACACCTTC.

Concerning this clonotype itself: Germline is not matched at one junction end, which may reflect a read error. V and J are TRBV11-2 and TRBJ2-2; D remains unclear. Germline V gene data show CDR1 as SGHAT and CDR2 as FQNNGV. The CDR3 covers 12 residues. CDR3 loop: CTSSLMSGELFF. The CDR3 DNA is TGTACCAGCAGCTTAATGAGCGGGGAGCTGTTTTTT. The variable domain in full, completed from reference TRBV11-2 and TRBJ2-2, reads EAGVAQSPRYKIIEKRQSVAFWCNPISGHATLYWYQQILGQGPKLLIQFQNNGVVDDSQLPKDRFSAERLKGVDSTLKIQPAKLEDSAVYLCTSSLMSGELFFGEGSRLTVL.

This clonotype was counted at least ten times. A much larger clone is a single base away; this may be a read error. The CDR3 DNA sequence: TGTGCCAGCAGCTTGCGGGGAAGCATAGATACGCAGTATTTT. This gives the protein CASSLRGSIDTQYF. This chain links TRBV11-3 with TRBJ2-3; D may be TRBD2 (6 bases). The CDR3 contains 14 residues. Germline CDR1 reads SGHNT; CDR2 reads YENEEA.

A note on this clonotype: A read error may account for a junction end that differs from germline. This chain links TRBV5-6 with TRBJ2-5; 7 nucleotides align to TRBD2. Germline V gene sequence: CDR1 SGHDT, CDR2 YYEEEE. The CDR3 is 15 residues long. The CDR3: CANSFNRGRRETQYF. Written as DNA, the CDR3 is TGTGCCAACAGCTTCAACCGCGGGAGACGGGAGACCCAGTATTTC.

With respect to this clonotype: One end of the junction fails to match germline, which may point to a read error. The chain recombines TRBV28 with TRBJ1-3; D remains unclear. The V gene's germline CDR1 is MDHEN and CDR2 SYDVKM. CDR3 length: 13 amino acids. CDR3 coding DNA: TGTGCCGGCAGTCCCAACTCTGGAAACACCATATATTTT. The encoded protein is CAGSPNSGNTIYF.

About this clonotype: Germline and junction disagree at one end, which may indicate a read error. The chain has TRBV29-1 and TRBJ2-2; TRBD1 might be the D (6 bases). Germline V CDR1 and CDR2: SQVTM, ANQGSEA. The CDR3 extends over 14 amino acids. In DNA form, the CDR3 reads TGCAGCGTTGTCAGGGGCTCGAACACCGGGGAGCTGGTTTTT. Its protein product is CSVVRGSNTGELVF.

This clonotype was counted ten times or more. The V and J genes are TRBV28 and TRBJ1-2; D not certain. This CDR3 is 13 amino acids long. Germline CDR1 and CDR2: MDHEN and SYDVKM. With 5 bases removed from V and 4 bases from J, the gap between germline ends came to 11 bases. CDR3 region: CASSDGEPYGYTF. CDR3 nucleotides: TGTGCCAGCAGTGATGGGGAACCCTATGGCTACACCTTC.

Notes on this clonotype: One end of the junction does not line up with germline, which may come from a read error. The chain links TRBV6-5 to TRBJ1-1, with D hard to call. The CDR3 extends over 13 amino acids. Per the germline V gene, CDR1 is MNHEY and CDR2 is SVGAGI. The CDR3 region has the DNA TGTGTCAGCAGTTGGAGACCGGGAGATGAAGCTTTCTTT. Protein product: CVSSWRPGDEAFF.

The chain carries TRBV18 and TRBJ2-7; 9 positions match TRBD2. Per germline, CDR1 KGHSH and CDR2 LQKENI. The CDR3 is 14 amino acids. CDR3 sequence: CTNHKVAGESEQYF. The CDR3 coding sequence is TGTACCAACCACAAGGTAGCGGGAGAGAGCGAGCAGTACTTC.

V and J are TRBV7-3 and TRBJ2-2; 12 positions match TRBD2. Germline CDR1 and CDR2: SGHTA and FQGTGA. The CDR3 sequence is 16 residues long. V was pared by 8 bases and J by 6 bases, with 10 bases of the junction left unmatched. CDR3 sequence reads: CASGPRTSGVSGELFF. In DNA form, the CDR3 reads TGTGCCAGCGGCCCGAGGACTAGCGGGGTATCCGGGGAGCTGTTTTTT.

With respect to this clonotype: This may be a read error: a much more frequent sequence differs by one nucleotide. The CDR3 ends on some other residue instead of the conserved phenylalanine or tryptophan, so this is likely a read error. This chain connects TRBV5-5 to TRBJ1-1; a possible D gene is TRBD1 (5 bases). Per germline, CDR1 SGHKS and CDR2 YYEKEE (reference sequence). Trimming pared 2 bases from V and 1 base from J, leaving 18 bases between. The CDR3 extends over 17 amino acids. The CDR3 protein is CASSLDLGRQKNTEAFS. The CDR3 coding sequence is TGTGCCAGCAGCTTAGATTTGGGTCGACAGAAGAACACTGAAGCTTTCTCT.

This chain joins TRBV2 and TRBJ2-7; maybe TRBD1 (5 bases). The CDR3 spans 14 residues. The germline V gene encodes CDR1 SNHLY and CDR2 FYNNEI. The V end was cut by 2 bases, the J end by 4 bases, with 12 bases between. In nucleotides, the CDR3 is TGTGCCAGCAGTGAAACAGGACCTGAGTACGAGCAGTACTTC. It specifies CASSETGPEYEQYF.

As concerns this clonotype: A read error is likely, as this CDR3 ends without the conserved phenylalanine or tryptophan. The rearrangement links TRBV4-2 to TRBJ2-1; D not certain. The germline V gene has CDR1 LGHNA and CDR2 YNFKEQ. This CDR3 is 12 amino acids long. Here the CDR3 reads CAGSQDNKGQFL. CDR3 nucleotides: TGTGCCGGCAGCCAAGATAATAAGGGACAGTTCCTC.